This TCR beta chain was recorded in a study of blood T cell repertoires in COVID-19. Overall study context: Acute and convalescent COVID-19 specimens originated in the United States, Italy and Spain. The analysed material was cDNA or gDNA that came from T cells, B-cell-depleted T cells, or PBMCs.

Only in-frame clones appear in the TCRdb table, and some are missing; sequencing was by immunoSEQ multiplex PCR. This table holds fewer than 150,000 clones, about nine tenths found once. With 5 bases clipped from V and 4 bases from J, the junction kept 13 bases outside the gene matches. Germline V gene lookup returns CDR1 MNHNS and CDR2 SASEGT. The CDR3 runs to 16 residues. The source of this sequence is a human donor in a cohort sampled during active COVID-19. The rearrangement links TRBV6-1 to TRBJ1-2; 7 positions match TRBD1. Material: peripheral blood. CDR3 region: CASSQEPGQRSYGYTF. The CDR3 region has the DNA TGTGCCAGCAGTCAAGAACCGGGACAGCGATCCTATGGCTACACCTTC.